One sample yielded the 16 T cell receptor beta chains listed below, sequenced in a study of T cells in Graves' hyperthyroidism and ophthalmopathy. Amplification targeted TCR beta CDR3 regions from RNA transcripts. The study used the HTBI primer set for a first-round RT-PCR of the TCR CDR3. A single record per CDR3 protein comes from TCRdb applying MiXCR to the multiplex PCR reads. This sample has about 290,000 distinct CDR3 sequences, with around 15% found just once. The sequenced sample consisted of blood. These receptors were taken from a woman between 55 and 75 years old with Graves' ophthalmopathy.

This clonotype appeared many times. The CDR3 sequence: CASSSPQGVGTDTQYF. The CDR3 DNA follows: TGTGCCAGCAGCTCCCCGCAGGGGGTGGGCACAGATACGCAGTATTTT. V gene TRBV7-9 combines with J gene TRBJ2-3; TRBD1 aligns across 7 bases. CDR3 size: 16 residues. CDR1 and CDR2 (germline): SEHNR, FQNEAQ (reference sequence). Unmatched junction bases numbered 8, after V lost 4 bases and J lost 1 base. Complete variable domain (other parts from reference TRBV7-9 and TRBJ2-3): DTGVSQNPRHKITKRGQNVTFRCDPISEHNRLYWYRQTLGQGPEFLTYFQNEAQLEKSRLLSDRFSAERPKGSFSTLEIQRTEQGDSAMYLCASSSPQGVGTDTQYFGPGTRLTVL.

This clonotype was seen at least ten times. The chain is built from TRBV18 and TRBJ1-2; 8 bases are a match to TRBD1. Germline-derived CDR1 and CDR2 are KGHSH and LQKENI. The V gene end was trimmed by 6 bases and the J gene end by 5 bases; junction bases not matched to a gene: 5. This CDR3 spans 13 amino acids. The chain's CDR3 is CASSPGQDYGYTF. DNA of the CDR3: TGTGCCAGCTCTCCGGGACAGGATTATGGCTACACCTTC.

This clonotype was seen many times. This sequence joins TRBV7-2 and TRBJ2-5; D could derive from TRBD1 or TRBD2 (6 bases each). Germline loops: CDR1 SGHTA, CDR2 FQGNSA. Trimming took 5 bases from V and 4 from J, leaving 17 bases between them. The CDR3 sequence is 15 residues long. CDR3 amino acids: CASSPPGGGGETQYF. The CDR3, as DNA: TGTGCCAGCAGCCCCCCCGGAGGGGGAGGAGAGACCCAGTACTTC. The variable domain in full, with the rest retrieved from reference TRBV7-2 and TRBJ2-5, is GAGVSQSPSNKVTEKGKDVELRCDPISGHTALYWYRQSLGQGLEFLIYFQGNSAPDKSGLPSDRFSAERTGGSVSTLTIQRTQQEDSAVYLCASSPPGGGGETQYFGPGTRLLVL.

This clonotype was detected many times. The CDR3 bases are TGTGCCAGCAGCCCACAGATAGCGGGGGTACACGAGCAGTACTTC. Its translation is CASSPQIAGVHEQYF. V gene TRBV12-3 or TRBV12-4 combines with J gene TRBJ2-7; 9 nucleotides match TRBD2. J was trimmed by 5 bases and V by 6 bases; bases with no gene match: 11. This CDR3 comprises 15 residues.

The V call is TRBV4-3, the J call TRBJ2-6; TRBD1 matches at 7 bases. The junction had 11 bases not matched to a gene; V was cut back by 6 bases and J by 12 bases. Germline V lookup: CDR1 LGHNA, CDR2 YSLEER. The CDR3 is 14 amino acids. The CDR3 sequence: CASRHSAAGGVLTF. The CDR3 coding sequence is TGCGCCAGCAGGCATTCAGCCGCAGGGGGCGTCCTGACTTTC.

This clonotype was found many times. The rearrangement uses TRBV12-3 or TRBV12-4 and TRBJ2-3; 7 nucleotides agree with TRBD2. J lost 4 bases, V lost 7 bases, and 14 bases had no gene match. The CDR3 length is 16 residues. The CDR3 sequence is CASTLQSREFPDTQYF. In nucleotides, the CDR3 is TGTGCCAGCACTCTTCAATCGCGGGAGTTTCCAGATACGCAGTATTTT.

Points on this clonotype: The junction departs from germline at one end; a sequencing error may be responsible. This chain links TRBV5-1 with TRBJ1-6; 7 bases align to TRBD1. There are 14 residues in the CDR3. The germline V gene has CDR1 SGHRS and CDR2 YFSETQ. The CDR3 here is CASSRGGGDSPLHF. CDR3 sequence (DNA): TGTGCCAGCAGCCGAGGAGGGGGCGATTCACCCCTCCACTTT.

This clonotype appeared many times. The chain employs TRBV27 and TRBJ2-3; D remains unclear. The V end was cut by 1 base, the J end by 0 bases, with 14 bases between. The CDR3 loop spans 17 amino acids. Germline values: CDR1 MNHEY, CDR2 SMNVEV (reference sequence). Written as DNA, the CDR3 is TGTGCCAGCAGTTTATTACCCCTGCCCCCCAGCACAGATACGCAGTATTTT. Protein product: CASSLLPLPPSTDTQYF.

This chain links TRBV28 with TRBJ2-1; 7 bases are shared with TRBD2. Germline-derived CDR1 and CDR2 are MDHEN and SYDVKM. The CDR3 is 16 amino acids. Trimming removed 6 bases from V and 2 bases from J; junction bases left unmatched: 10. CDR3 protein: CASRPVDAGAYNEQFF. The CDR3 DNA sequence: TGTGCCAGCAGACCCGTTGACGCGGGAGCCTACAATGAGCAGTTCTTC.

This clonotype was seen a handful of times. This sequence joins TRBV4-2 and TRBJ1-5; the match to TRBD1 covers 8 bases. The junction had 4 bases not matched to a gene; V was cut back by 0 bases and J by 6 bases. The CDR3 is 15 residues long. The germline V gene encodes CDR1 LGHNA and CDR2 YNFKEQ. CDR3 DNA: TGTGCCAGCAGCCAAGATGCAGGGGGCTTTCAGCCCCAGCATTTT. Translating gives CASSQDAGGFQPQHF.

This clonotype was counted at least ten times. The chain uses TRBV5-1 and TRBJ1-5; D gene uncertain. The CDR3 contains 14 residues. V was trimmed by 3 bases and J by 5 bases, leaving 12 bases between them. Looked up from germline, CDR1 is SGHRS and CDR2 is YFSETQ. This CDR3 reads CASSSEGLDQPQHF. The CDR3 DNA reads TGCGCCAGCAGCTCAGAGGGCCTGGATCAGCCCCAGCATTTT. Filled out from reference TRBV5-1 and TRBJ1-5, the complete variable domain reads KAGVTQTPRYLIKTRGQQVTLSCSPISGHRSVSWYQQTPGQGLQFLFEYFSETQRNKGNFPGRFSGRQFSNSRSEMNVSTLELGDSALYLCASSSEGLDQPQHFGDGTRLSIL.

This clonotype was recorded many times. The chain couples TRBV6-6 to TRBJ2-1; 9 bases line up with TRBD2. CDR3 size: 17 residues. Looked up from germline, CDR1 is MNHNY and CDR2 is SVGAGI (reference sequence). The V segment lost 0 bases and the J segment 6 bases; nucleotides outside the gene matches: 9. This CDR3 is CASSYSISAGGPNEQFF. The CDR3 DNA follows: TGTGCCAGCAGTTACTCGATTTCAGCGGGAGGTCCCAATGAGCAGTTCTTC.

This clonotype was recorded many times. This sequence joins TRBV2 and TRBJ2-2; 7 bases map to TRBD1. Germline loops: CDR1 SNHLY, CDR2 FYNNEI. V lost 5 bases to trimming and J lost 7 bases; unmatched junction nucleotides: 10. This CDR3 is 15 amino acids long. Here the CDR3 reads CASSRQGSGRGELFF. CDR3 bases: TGTGCCAGCAGTCGACAGGGCAGCGGCCGCGGGGAGCTGTTTTTT.

In this sample, this clonotype turned up many times. This rearrangement joins TRBV5-1 to TRBJ2-3; 9 nucleotides agree with TRBD2. The V segment lost 4 bases and the J segment 4 bases; nucleotides outside the gene matches: 4. From germline, CDR1 is SGHRS and CDR2 YFSETQ. There are 14 residues in the CDR3. Here the CDR3 reads CASSILAGADTQYF. The DNA for the CDR3 is TGCGCCAGCAGCATATTAGCGGGAGCAGATACGCAGTATTTT.

This clonotype was found many times. The chain recombines TRBV6-1 with TRBJ2-1; D gene ambiguous. Trimming removed 5 bases at V and 1 base at J, with 9 bases between. Germline values: CDR1 MNHNS, CDR2 SASEGT. This CDR3 has 14 residues. The CDR3 DNA follows: TGTGCCAGCAGTTCGATGGCTTCCTACAATGAGCAGTTCTTC. Translation gives CASSSMASYNEQFF.

This clonotype was detected ten times or more. This rearrangement joins TRBV6-1 to TRBJ2-7; a weak D match, TRBD2 (6 bases). The CDR3 contains 17 residues. Per germline, CDR1 MNHNS and CDR2 SASEGT. The V gene lost 0 bases and the J gene lost 1 base, with 16 bases spanning the gap. CDR3 in amino acids: CASSEAVHPGLSYEQYF. The CDR3 DNA sequence: TGTGCCAGCAGTGAAGCGGTTCATCCGGGACTTTCCTACGAGCAGTACTTC.